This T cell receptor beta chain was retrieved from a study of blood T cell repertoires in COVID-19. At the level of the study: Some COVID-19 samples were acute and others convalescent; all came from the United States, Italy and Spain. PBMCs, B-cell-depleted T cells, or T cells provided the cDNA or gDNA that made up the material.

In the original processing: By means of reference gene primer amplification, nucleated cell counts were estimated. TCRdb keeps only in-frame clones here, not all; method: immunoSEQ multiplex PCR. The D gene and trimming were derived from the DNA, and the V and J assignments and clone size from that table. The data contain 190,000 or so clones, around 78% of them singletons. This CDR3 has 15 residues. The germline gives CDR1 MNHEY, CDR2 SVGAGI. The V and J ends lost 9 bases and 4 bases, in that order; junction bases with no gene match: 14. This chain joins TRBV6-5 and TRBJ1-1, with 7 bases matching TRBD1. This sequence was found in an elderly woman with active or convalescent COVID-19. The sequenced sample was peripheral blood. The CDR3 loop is CASSRDTGAVTEAFF. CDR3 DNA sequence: TGTGCCAGTAGTAGAGACACAGGGGCTGTCACTGAAGCTTTCTTT.